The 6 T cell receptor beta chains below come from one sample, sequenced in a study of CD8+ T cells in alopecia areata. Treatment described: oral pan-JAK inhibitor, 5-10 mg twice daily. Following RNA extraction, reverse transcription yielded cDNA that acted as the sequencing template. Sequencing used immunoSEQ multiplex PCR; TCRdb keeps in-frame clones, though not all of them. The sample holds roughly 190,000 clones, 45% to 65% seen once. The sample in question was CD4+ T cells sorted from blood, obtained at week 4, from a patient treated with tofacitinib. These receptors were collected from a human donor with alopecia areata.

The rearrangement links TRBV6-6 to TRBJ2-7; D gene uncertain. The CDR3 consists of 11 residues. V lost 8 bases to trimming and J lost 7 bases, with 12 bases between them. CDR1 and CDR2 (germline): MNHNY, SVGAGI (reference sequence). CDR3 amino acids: CASGLDLEQYF. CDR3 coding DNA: TGTGCCAGCGGTCTGGATTTGGAGCAGTACTTC.

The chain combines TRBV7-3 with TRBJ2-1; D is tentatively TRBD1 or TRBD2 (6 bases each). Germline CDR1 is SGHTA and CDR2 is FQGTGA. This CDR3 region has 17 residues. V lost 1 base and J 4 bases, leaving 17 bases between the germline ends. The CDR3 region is CASSLITPGAPYNEQFF. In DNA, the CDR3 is TGTGCCAGCAGCTTAATCACGCCGGGGGCGCCGTACAATGAGCAGTTCTTC.

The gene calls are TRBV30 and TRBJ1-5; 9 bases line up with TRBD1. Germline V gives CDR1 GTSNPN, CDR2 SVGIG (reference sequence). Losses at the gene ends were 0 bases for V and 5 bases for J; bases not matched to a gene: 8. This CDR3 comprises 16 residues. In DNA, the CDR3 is TGTGCCTGGAGTGTAATGGGGACAGGGCTGGATCAGCCCCAGCATTTT. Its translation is CAWSVMGTGLDQPQHF.

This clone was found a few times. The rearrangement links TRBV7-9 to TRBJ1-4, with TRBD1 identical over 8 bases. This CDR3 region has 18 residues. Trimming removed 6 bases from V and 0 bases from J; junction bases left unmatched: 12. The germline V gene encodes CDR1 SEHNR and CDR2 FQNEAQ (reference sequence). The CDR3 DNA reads TGTGCCAGCAGAAGACAGGGGCCGCGCCCTACAACTAATGAAAAACTGTTTTTT. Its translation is CASRRQGPRPTTNEKLFF.

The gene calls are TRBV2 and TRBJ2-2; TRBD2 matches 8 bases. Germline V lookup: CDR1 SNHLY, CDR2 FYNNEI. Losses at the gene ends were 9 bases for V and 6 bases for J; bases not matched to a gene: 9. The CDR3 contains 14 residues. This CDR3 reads CASERERSSGELFF. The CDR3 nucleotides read TGTGCCAGTGAGCGGGAGAGGTCATCCGGGGAGCTGTTTTTT.

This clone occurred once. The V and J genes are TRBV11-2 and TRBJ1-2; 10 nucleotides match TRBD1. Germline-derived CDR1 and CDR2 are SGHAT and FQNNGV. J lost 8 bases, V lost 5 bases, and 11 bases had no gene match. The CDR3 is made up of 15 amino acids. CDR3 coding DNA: TGTGCCAGCAGCGGACAGGGGGGGAATGTGAGCGGCTACACCTTC. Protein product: CASSGQGGNVSGYTF.